The T cell receptor beta chain under discussion was sequenced for a study of early T cells in non-severe SARS-CoV-2 infection. The CDR3 runs 13 residues. In germline, CDR1 is SEHNR, CDR2 FQNEAQ (reference sequence). V lost 3 bases and J 3 bases, leaving 8 bases between the germline ends. One entry per CDR3 protein, called by TCRdb with MiXCR from the 5' RACE reads. This table holds under 65,000 distinct CDR3 sequences, approximately 12% found once. This clonotype appeared a few times. The sequenced material came from whole blood. This TCR was recovered from an adult who was a healthcare worker with PCR-confirmed SARS-CoV-2 infection or an uninfected control (not recorded which). The rearrangement uses TRBV7-9 and TRBJ2-5; D may be TRBD1 (5 bases). CDR3 sequence (DNA): TGTGCCAGCAGCTTTGCCAGGGAAGAGACCCAGTACTTC. Translating gives CASSFAREETQYF.